Here is one T cell receptor beta chain with its context. Germline is not matched at one junction end, which may reflect a read error. TCRdb recomputed calls from the 5' RACE reads with MiXCR, one row per CDR3 protein. The top ten clones hold approximately 3.3% of a sample with 45,000 to 55,000 distinct CDR3 sequences, around 24% of them seen once. This CDR3 has 15 amino acids. CDR1 is SGHDT and CDR2 is YYEEEE in the germline V gene. V is TRBV5-6 and J is TRBJ2-2; 7 bases are shared with TRBD2. The sequence derives from a female donor with breast cancer. The sample comprised tumor-infiltrating naive CD4+ T cells sorted from the breast tumor. As for subset: naive CD4+ T cells, CD4+CD45RA+CD25-. This chain's CDR3 is CASGLLATNTGELFF. The CDR3 DNA sequence: TGTGCCAGCGGCTTACTAGCGACGAACACCGGGGAGCTGTTTTTT.